What follows is one T cell receptor (beta chain) and its context. This clone's antigen is unknown. No qualities accompany the bases; no much larger clone lies one base away. The data originate from a study of CD8+ T cells in alopecia areata (dated by TCRdb to the late 2010s). Some background on the complete study: The treated patients, all with moderate-to-severe alopecia areata, were enrolled in an open-label pilot trial of oral tofacitinib given at 5 to 10 mg twice daily. Human TCRbeta sequencing covered scalp tissue and sorted CD4+ and CD8+ peripheral blood T cells from patchy and totalis/universalis alopecia areata patients and healthy controls. RNA came from the PAXgene miRNA kit for fixed scalp, the miRNeasy kit for PBMCs, and the RNeasy kit for mouse skin. The SALT score, which quantifies the percentage of affected scalp surface area, was used to measure disease severity in treated patients. Patients received tofacitinib for 6 to 18 months and were then followed off drug for 6 months to check for delayed response and recurrence. immunoSEQ multiplex PCR using 35 Vbeta forward primers and 13 Jbeta reverse primers was used to amplify TCRbeta CDR3 regions. Scalp clonality was compared across normal scalp (n=4), patchy alopecia areata scalp (n=8), and alopecia totalis/universalis scalp (n=8). The study used high-throughput TCRbeta sequencing to examine T cell clonal expansion in alopecia areata, in both the C3H/HeJ mouse model and human patients. Biopsies were taken from tofacitinib-treated patients at baseline and again at 4 and 24 weeks into treatment, and several of those patients also had a later scalp biopsy.

The sample's time point, from its label and the paper: more than 3 weeks on oral tofacitinib. The treatment or condition label corresponds to: oral pan-JAK inhibitor, 5-10 mg twice daily. From alopecia areata patients, peripheral blood was collected along with lesional scalp punch biopsies. PBMCs were isolated by density centrifugation and stained for CD3, CD4 and CD8, after which CD4+ and CD8+ T cells were sorted on a FACSAria. The receptor library was made with the immunoSEQ multiplex PCR assay. RNA was extracted from all samples and reverse transcribed into cDNA as template for TCR sequencing. SuperScript III was used to make first-strand cDNA, primed with a 2:1 mix of oligo-dT and random hexamers. A synthetic immune receptor repertoire was used to measure amplification bias, and any remaining bias was corrected computationally. The authors' pipeline ran thus. Raw reads were preprocessed to remove errors, and CDR3 was defined according to IMGT conventions as the region from the conserved cysteine to phenylalanine. Clonality was calculated as 1 minus Shannon entropy normalized by log2 of the number of productive unique TCRs. CD4 or CD8 identity of scalp clones was inferred by cross-referencing scalp TCRbeta sequences with sorted blood CD4 and CD8 repertoires. The immuneACCESS repertoire file appears here via TCRdb, limited to in-frame rearrangements. These files lack a portion of the clones; in checked studies, under half of the deficit traces to unresolved V genes, and the cause of the others is not known. V, J and clone size derive from that table, while D and trimming were established from the DNA sequence. The sample data list some 200,000 clones, and roughly three fifths of these were observed just once. The top ten hold 3% to 4% of the sample.

The study at large found these results: Because the treated cohort was small and had only one nonresponder, larger studies are needed to examine links between baseline CD8+ expansion and response. Higher clonality and more expanded CD8+ clones were observed in lesional scalp than in normal scalp, particularly in alopecia totalis/universalis, a finding suggestive of antigenic drive. Shared TCR sequences between patients were less evident than in mice, which may be partly attributable to HLA diversity in the patient population. Tofacitinib significantly lowered scalp clonality and the number of expanded CD8+ clones among the top 100 scalp clones. Many expanded lesional clones were found to persist in scalp and blood during tofacitinib treatment, and relapse after treatment cessation may be partly explained by this persistence. Resident alphabeta T cells in normal human skin are also sequenced, complicating scalp TCR repertoire analysis, unlike mouse skin dominated by gammadelta T cells.

The junction shows trimming of 7 bases on V and 0 bases on J, plus 5 bases between the germline ends. From the germline V gene, CDR1 is SQVTM and CDR2 is ANQGSEA. Inclusive of the bounding cysteine and phenylalanine, the CDR3 is 11 residues long. The sequence is cut down to CDR3 DNA, 33 bases in frame from base 1. The chain uses TRBV29-1 and TRBJ2-3; no D gene can be assigned with confidence. Sequenced here: CD4+ T cells sorted from blood, sampled at week 4, from a patient treated with tofacitinib. The sequence was collected from a human donor with alopecia areata. The DNA sequence reads TGCAGCGGTACTAGCACAGATACGCAGTATTTT. Its translation is CSGTSTDTQYF.